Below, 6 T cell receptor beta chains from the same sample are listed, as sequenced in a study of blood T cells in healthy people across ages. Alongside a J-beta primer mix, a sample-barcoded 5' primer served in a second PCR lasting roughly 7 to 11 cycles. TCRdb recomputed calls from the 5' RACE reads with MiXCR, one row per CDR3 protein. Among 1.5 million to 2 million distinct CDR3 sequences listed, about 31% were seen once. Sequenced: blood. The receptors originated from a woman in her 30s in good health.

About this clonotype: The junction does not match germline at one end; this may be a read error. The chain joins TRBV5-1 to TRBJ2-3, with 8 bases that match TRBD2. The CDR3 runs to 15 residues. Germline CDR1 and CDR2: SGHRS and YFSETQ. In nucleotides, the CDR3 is TGCGCCAACAGCCCCCTGACGGGGGGGACAGATACGCAGTATTTT. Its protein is CANSPLTGGTDTQYF.

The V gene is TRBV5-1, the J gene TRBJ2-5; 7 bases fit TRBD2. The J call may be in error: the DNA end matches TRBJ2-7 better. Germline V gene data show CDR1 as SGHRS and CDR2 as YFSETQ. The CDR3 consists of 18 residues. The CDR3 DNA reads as TGCGCCAGCAGCTTGCCCCCTTCTAGTGGGAGGGCCGGGGACGAGCAGTACTTC. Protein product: CASSLPPSSGRAGDEQYF.

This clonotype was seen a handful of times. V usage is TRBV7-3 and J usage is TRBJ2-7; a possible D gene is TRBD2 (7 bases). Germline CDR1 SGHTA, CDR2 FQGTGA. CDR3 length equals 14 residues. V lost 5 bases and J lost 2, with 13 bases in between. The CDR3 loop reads CASSPDGGPYEQYF. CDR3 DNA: TGTGCCAGCAGCCCCGACGGGGGGCCCTACGAGCAGTACTTC.

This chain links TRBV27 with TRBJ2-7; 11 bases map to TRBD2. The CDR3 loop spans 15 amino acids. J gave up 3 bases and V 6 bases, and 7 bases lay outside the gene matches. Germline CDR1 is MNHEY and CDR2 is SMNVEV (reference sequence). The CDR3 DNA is TGTGCCAGCAGCCGCATAGCGGGAGGGGGCTACGAGCAGTACTTC. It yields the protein CASSRIAGGGYEQYF.

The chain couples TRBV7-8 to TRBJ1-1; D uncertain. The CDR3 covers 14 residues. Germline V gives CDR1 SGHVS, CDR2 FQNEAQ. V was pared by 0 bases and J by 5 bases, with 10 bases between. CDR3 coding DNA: TGTGCCAGCAGCTTAGCCAACCGAGGTACTGAAGCTTTCTTT. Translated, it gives CASSLANRGTEAFF.

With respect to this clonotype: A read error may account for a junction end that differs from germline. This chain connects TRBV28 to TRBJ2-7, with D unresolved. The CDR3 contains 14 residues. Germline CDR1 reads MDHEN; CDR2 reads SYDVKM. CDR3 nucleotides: TGTACCAGCAGTTTTTTGGGGAAAACCTACGAGCAGTACTTC. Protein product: CTSSFLGKTYEQYF.